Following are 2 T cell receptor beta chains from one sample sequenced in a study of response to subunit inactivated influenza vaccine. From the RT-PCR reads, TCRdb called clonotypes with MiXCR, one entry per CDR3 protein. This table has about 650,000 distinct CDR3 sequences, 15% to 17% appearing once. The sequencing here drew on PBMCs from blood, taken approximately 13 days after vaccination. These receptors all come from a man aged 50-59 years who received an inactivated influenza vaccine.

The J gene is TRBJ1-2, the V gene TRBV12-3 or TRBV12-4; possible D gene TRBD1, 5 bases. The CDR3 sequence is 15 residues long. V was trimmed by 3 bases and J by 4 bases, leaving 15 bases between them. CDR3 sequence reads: CASSFSGGGPYGYTF. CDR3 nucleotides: TGTGCCAGCAGTTTCTCTGGGGGAGGACCCTATGGCTACACCTTC.

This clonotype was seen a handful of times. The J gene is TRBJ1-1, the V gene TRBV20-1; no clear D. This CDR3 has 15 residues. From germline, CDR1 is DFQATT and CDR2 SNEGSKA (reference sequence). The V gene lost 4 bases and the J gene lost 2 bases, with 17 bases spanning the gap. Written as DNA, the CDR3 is TGCAGTGCTATAAAGGGAGTTCGGAGTAACACTGAAGCTTTCTTT. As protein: CSAIKGVRSNTEAFF.